This T cell receptor (beta chain) was captured by sequencing in a study of blood T cell repertoires in COVID-19. The CDR3 contains 15 residues. V lost 4 bases to trimming and J lost 4 bases, with 17 bases between them. Per germline, CDR1 LGHDT and CDR2 YNNKEL (reference sequence). Generated by immunoSEQ multiplex PCR, the TCRdb table keeps only in-frame clones and is missing some. This table has approximately 140,000 clones, about nine tenths appearing once. This receptor was identified in a woman aged 40 to 50 who had been exposed to COVID-19. The specimen sequenced was PBMCs or T cells enriched from blood (not recorded which). The chain uses TRBV3-1 (or the pseudogene TRBV3-2) and TRBJ2-7, with D hard to call. The CDR3 DNA reads TGTGCCAGCAGCCCGAACTCCCTTGCCTTTTACGAGCAGTACTTC. This codes for CASSPNSLAFYEQYF.